The 22 T cell receptor beta chains presented below share a single source sample, sequenced in a study of cytomegalovirus exposure and HLA in healthy donors. Primers included in the PCR were 60 Vbeta and 13 Jbeta primers. Generated by immunoSEQ multiplex PCR, the TCRdb table keeps only in-frame clones and is missing some. The sample contains around 94,000 clones, around 84% of which appear only once. The sample comprised PBMCs. All receptors come from a human donor in good health.

The V gene is TRBV27, the J gene TRBJ1-1; D perhaps matches TRBD1 (5 bases). The germline gives CDR1 MNHEY, CDR2 SMNVEV (reference sequence). V lost 3 bases and J lost 1, with 12 bases in between. This CDR3 has 15 residues. The CDR3 region has the DNA TGTGCCAGCAGTTTCGCGGGGGGACGGAACACTGAAGCTTTCTTT. Translation: CASSFAGGRNTEAFF.

This chain uses TRBV5-8 with TRBJ2-7; TRBD1 matches at 9 bases. The V and J ends lost 0 bases and 3 bases, in that order; junction bases with no gene match: 4. This CDR3 is built from 15 residues. The germline V gene has CDR1 SGHTS and CDR2 YDEGEE. CDR3: CASSLVGTGFYEQYF. Here the CDR3 DNA reads TGTGCCAGCAGCTTGGTCGGGACAGGGTTCTACGAGCAGTACTTC.

This chain links TRBV7-9 with TRBJ2-7; 10 positions match TRBD1. The CDR3 runs 15 residues. The junction had 1 base not matched to a gene; V was cut back by 0 bases and J by 2 bases. The germline V gene encodes CDR1 SEHNR and CDR2 FQNEAQ (reference sequence). The CDR3 here is CASSLAGTGAYEQYF. CDR3 nucleotides: TGTGCCAGCAGCTTAGCTGGGACAGGGGCCTACGAGCAGTACTTC.

This chain uses TRBV13 with TRBJ2-5, with D perhaps TRBD2 (5 bases). The V end lost 1 base, the J end lost 5 bases, and 14 bases lay between the germline ends. Germline V gene data show CDR1 as PRHDT and CDR2 as FYEKMQ (reference sequence). This CDR3 has 15 amino acids. Written as DNA, the CDR3 is TGTGCCAGCAGCTTAGTAGCTAGGGCGGGCGAGACCCAGTACTTC. Translating gives CASSLVARAGETQYF.

The chain carries TRBV4-3 and TRBJ2-2, with a tentative D call TRBD2 (7 bases). The CDR3 length is 14 residues. V gave up 2 bases and J gave up 6 bases, with 10 bases separating them. Germline V gives CDR1 LGHNA, CDR2 YSLEER. The CDR3 DNA sequence: TGCGCCAGCAGCCAACAAGGGGGGGCCGGGGAGCTGTTTTTT. This encodes CASSQQGGAGELFF.

V usage is TRBV7-2 and J usage is TRBJ2-5; 9 nucleotides agree with TRBD1. The germline V gene has CDR1 SGHTA and CDR2 FQGNSA. This CDR3 has 16 amino acids. The V and J ends lost 5 bases and 3 bases, in that order; junction bases with no gene match: 10. This chain's CDR3 is CASSPLQGAIEETQYF. CDR3 in DNA: TGTGCCAGCAGCCCCCTACAGGGGGCGATTGAAGAGACCCAGTACTTC.

The chain recombines TRBV27 with TRBJ1-1; 9 bases fit TRBD1. Losses at the gene ends were 6 bases for V and 3 bases for J; bases not matched to a gene: 11. Germline CDR1 and CDR2: MNHEY and SMNVEV (reference sequence). This CDR3 contains 16 residues. CDR3 residues: CASRNPGQGRDTEAFF. Written as DNA, the CDR3 is TGTGCCAGCAGAAATCCGGGACAGGGAAGGGACACTGAAGCTTTCTTT.

A remark on this clone: The germline gene is not matched at one end of the junction; a read error may be the cause. The rearrangement uses TRBV6-5 and TRBJ1-3, with 8 bases lining up with TRBD1. The CDR3 runs to 14 residues. In germline, CDR1 is MNHEY, CDR2 SVGAGI. The CDR3 loop reads CASTNRGAGDTIYF. CDR3 nucleotide sequence: TGTGCCAGCACCAACAGGGGGGCTGGAGACACCATATATTTT.

CDR3 in amino acids: CASREPSTDTQYF. The CDR3 DNA follows: TGCGCCAGCAGAGAGCCTAGCACAGATACGCAGTATTTT. The chain joins TRBV5-1 to TRBJ2-3, with D unresolved. V was pared by 5 bases and J by 0 bases, with 7 bases between. The CDR3 runs to 13 residues. Germline V CDR1 and CDR2: SGHRS, YFSETQ.

The chain employs TRBV7-9 and TRBJ2-7; 12 bases map to TRBD1. V lost 0 bases to trimming and J lost 7 bases; unmatched junction nucleotides: 10. The CDR3 consists of 17 residues. CDR1 is SEHNR, CDR2 FQNEAQ, per germline (reference sequence). For the CDR3, the DNA is TGTGCCAGCAGCTTAGCGAAATTGGGACAGGGGGCTCGAGAGCAGTACTTC. Encoded protein: CASSLAKLGQGAREQYF.

CDR3: CASSLLQEGHEQFF. The CDR3 region has the DNA TGTGCCAGCAGTTTATTACAGGAAGGACATGAGCAGTTCTTC. V is TRBV27 and J is TRBJ2-1, with a tentative D call TRBD1 (5 bases). Deletions cut 1 base from V and 8 bases from J, with 12 bases between. The germline gives CDR1 MNHEY, CDR2 SMNVEV (reference sequence). This CDR3 contains 14 residues.

The chain carries TRBV30 and TRBJ1-2, with 9 nucleotides matching TRBD1. CDR1 GTSNPN and CDR2 SVGIG come from the germline V gene (reference sequence). The CDR3 runs 13 residues. J was trimmed by 0 bases and V by 5 bases; bases with no gene match: 1. The CDR3 here is CAWGDRANYGYTF. As DNA, the CDR3 is TGTGCCTGGGGGGACAGGGCTAACTATGGCTACACCTTC.

The chain uses TRBV7-8 and TRBJ2-6, with TRBD2 matching over 12 bases. Germline lookup yields CDR1 SGHVS and CDR2 FQNEAQ. The V gene end was trimmed by 5 bases and the J gene end by 0 bases; junction bases not matched to a gene: 11. This CDR3 spans 20 amino acids. The CDR3 spells CASSTRALAGGLSGANVLTF. The CDR3 region has the DNA TGTGCCAGCAGCACCAGGGCACTAGCGGGAGGACTCTCTGGGGCCAACGTCCTGACTTTC.

This chain joins TRBV28 and TRBJ2-2; no firm D call. Germline assignment: CDR1 MDHEN and CDR2 SYDVKM. Trimming took 4 bases from V and 5 from J, leaving 11 bases between them. The CDR3 is 14 residues long. The DNA of the CDR3 is TGTGCCAGCAGTTCCTCCCCTAGAACCGGGGAGCTGTTTTTT. As protein: CASSSSPRTGELFF.

This rearrangement joins TRBV5-1 to TRBJ2-1, with D maybe TRBD2 (6 bases). This CDR3 comprises 15 residues. V lost 9 bases, J lost 5 bases, and 21 bases lay in between. CDR1 and CDR2 (germline): SGHRS, YFSETQ. The CDR3 sequence: CATSFVAGPNNEQFF. CDR3 bases: TGCGCCACCTCTTTTGTCGCGGGACCGAACAATGAGCAGTTCTTC.

The V gene is TRBV5-6, the J gene TRBJ1-1; D is possibly TRBD1 (6 bases). V was trimmed by 3 bases and J by 4 bases, leaving 13 bases between them. The CDR3 runs 14 residues. CDR1 SGHDT and CDR2 YYEEEE come from the germline V gene. In DNA form, the CDR3 reads TGTGCCAGCAGCTGGGGGACACCCGTCACTGAAGCTTTCTTT. Protein product: CASSWGTPVTEAFF.

The rearrangement uses TRBV4-2 and TRBJ1-2, with D perhaps matching TRBD1 (6 bases). V dropped 1 base and J dropped 1 base, with 10 bases sitting between them. Germline V lookup: CDR1 LGHNA, CDR2 YNFKEQ. This CDR3 spans 15 amino acids. The CDR3 spells CASSQVAQGNYGYTF. CDR3 DNA: TGTGCCAGCAGCCAAGTTGCACAGGGTAACTATGGCTACACCTTC.

About this clone: A far larger clone is one base from this, pointing to a likely read error. The rearrangement links TRBV5-6 to TRBJ1-4; no clear D. Looked up from germline, CDR1 is SGHDT and CDR2 is YYEEEE. The CDR3 is made up of 12 amino acids. V lost 2 bases to trimming and J lost 7 bases, with 6 bases between them. This chain's CDR3 is CASSLNTEKLFF. In DNA form, the CDR3 reads TGTGCCAGCAGCTTAAACACTGAAAAACTGTTTTTT.

This sequence joins TRBV5-1 and TRBJ2-3; 12 nucleotides match TRBD2. CDR1 and CDR2 from the germline V gene are SGHRS and YFSETQ. This CDR3 has 16 residues. Trimming removed 0 bases from V and 5 bases from J; junction bases left unmatched: 4. The CDR3 sequence is CASSLDTLAGGDTQYF. CDR3 coding DNA: TGCGCCAGCAGCTTGGATACACTAGCGGGAGGAGATACGCAGTATTTT.

The table lists this clone with a few counts. The chain recombines TRBV4-3 with TRBJ2-4, with a weak D call TRBD2 (5 bases). Germline CDR1 is LGHNA and CDR2 is YSLEER. V was trimmed by 0 bases and J by 0 bases, leaving 9 bases between them. The CDR3 has 16 residues. CDR3 loop: CASSQDHREAKNIQYF. The CDR3 DNA follows: TGCGCCAGCAGCCAAGATCACCGGGAAGCCAAAAACATTCAGTACTTC.

This chain links TRBV7-9 with TRBJ2-1; TRBD2 aligns across 7 bases. The germline gives CDR1 SEHNR, CDR2 FQNEAQ (reference sequence). Losses at the gene ends were 2 bases for V and 5 bases for J; bases not matched to a gene: 9. CDR3 length equals 16 residues. The DNA for the CDR3 is TGTGCCAGCAGCTTAACGGGAGGCGTATGGGACAATGAGCAGTTCTTC. The encoded protein is CASSLTGGVWDNEQFF. Variable domain in full (rest from reference TRBV7-9 and TRBJ2-1): DTGVSQNPRHKITKRGQNVTFRCDPISEHNRLYWYRQTLGQGPEFLTYFQNEAQLEKSRLLSDRFSAERPKGSFSTLEIQRTEQGDSAMYLCASSLTGGVWDNEQFFGPGTRLTVL.

The chain carries TRBV7-2 and TRBJ1-1, with TRBD1 matching over 7 bases. The CDR3 is made up of 15 amino acids. Germline V gene data show CDR1 as SGHTA and CDR2 as FQGNSA. After removal of 2 bases from V and 1 base from J, the junction contained 4 bases not matched to a gene. The CDR3 reads CASSLTRTGNTEAFF. CDR3 in DNA: TGTGCCAGCAGCTTAACTCGGACAGGGAACACTGAAGCTTTCTTT.